The following is a T cell receptor beta chain sequence with its context. Its antigen is undetermined. Trimming removed 2 bases from V and 2 bases from J, with 7 bases in between. This CDR3 is 14 amino acids long. The germline gives CDR1 SGDLS, CDR2 YYNGEE. Here immunoSEQ multiplex PCR was the method, and the copy in TCRdb shows in-frame clones only, minus some. The sample records approximately 340,000 clones, 60% to 80% being singletons. The data stem from a study of cytotoxic CD8 clonotypes in ibrutinib-treated CLL. Background on the study: The sample average was 255,043 productive templates and 85,000 to 95,000 productive rearrangements.

Study conclusions and caveats: Public clonotypes occurred uncommonly; on treatment, they contracted or remained stable. A rise in clonality was seen at ibrutinib response, and a fall back toward baseline was seen at progression.

The sequenced sample was PBMCs, obtained after 36 months of ibrutinib treatment. This receptor was identified in a human donor with chronic lymphocytic leukemia. The V call is TRBV9, the J call TRBJ2-2, with unresolved D. CDR3 sequence: CASSVKVNTGELFF. The DNA for the CDR3 is TGTGCCAGCAGCGTCAAGGTTAACACCGGGGAGCTGTTTTTT.